One TCR beta chain is described in this entry. Its target is unknown. The source of the sample is a study of beta chain features in type 1 diabetes. The authors reverse transcribed all of the isolated RNA, so sequencing captured expressed TCRB transcripts. Generated by immunoSEQ multiplex PCR, the TCRdb table keeps only in-frame clones and is missing some. The sample carries hundreds of thousands of clones, 13% recorded once. Study conclusions and caveats: Significant though moderate, a shortening of TCRB CDR3s appeared in all four CD4+ subsets of Type 1 diabetes patients.

V lost 6 bases to trimming and J lost 3 bases; unmatched junction nucleotides: 7. The CDR3 consists of 14 residues. Germline V gene sequence: CDR1 MDHEN, CDR2 SYDVKM. The chain links TRBV28 to TRBJ2-5; TRBD1 agrees at 7 bases. The receptor's source is a man aged 18 to 29 with type 1 diabetes. Sequenced: naive CD4+ T cells from blood. CDR3 amino acids: CASSPEGAEETQYF. In nucleotides, the CDR3 is TGTGCCAGCAGCCCAGAGGGGGCGGAAGAGACCCAGTACTTC.